Listed below are T cell receptor beta chains from one sample, sequenced in a study of blood T cell repertoires in COVID-19. Sequencing was performed with immunoSEQ multiplex PCR; in TCRdb, only in-frame clones are kept and a portion is missing. Of 120,000 or so clones listed, 85% were seen once; the top ten hold around 27%. Material for sequencing was peripheral blood. Every receptor here comes from a woman older than 75 with acute or convalescent COVID-19. Each CDR3 is given with its conserved first and last residue. The D gene is left open where the match is weak. For some rows the clone size is stated as once, few or many, or as a class when expanded; others skip it.

cdr3_nt cdr3_aa j_call d_call clone_size cdr3_length v_call
TGTGCCAGCAGCTTAACAGGGCGGGACTATGGCTACACCTTC CASSLTGRDYGYTF TRBJ1-2 NA NA 14 TRBV11-2
TGTGCCAGCATGGGCAGGGGCGCATGGGAGACCCAGTACTTC CASMGRGAWETQYF TRBJ2-5 NA once 14 TRBV2
TGTGCCAGCAGGCTCGGGGGATCGAACTATGGCTACACCTTC CASRLGGSNYGYTF TRBJ1-2 NA NA 14 TRBV2
TGTGCCAGTAGTATGGTCAGGGGAAGCTCACCCCTCCACTTT CASSMVRGSSPLHF TRBJ1-6 NA NA 14 TRBV19
TGTGCCAGCAGCTTACAGTTCGGCGCTGAAGCTTTCTTT CASSLQFGAEAFF TRBJ1-1 NA once 13 TRBV5-4
TGTGCCACCAGCAGAGACTACCGGGAAACCTACGAGCAGTACTTC CATSRDYRETYEQYF TRBJ2-7 NA NA 15 TRBV15
TGTGCCAGCAGCGCAGGACAGGCTGAAAAACTGTTTTTT CASSAGQAEKLFF TRBJ1-4 TRBD1 NA 13 TRBV7-2
TGTGCCAGCAGCGGCACAGGGTATGGCTACACCTTC CASSGTGYGYTF TRBJ1-2 NA NA 12 TRBV9
TGCGCCAGCAGCCAAGAGGGAGCGGGGGGGAGCTCCTACAATGAGCAGTTCTTC CASSQEGAGGSSYNEQFF TRBJ2-1 TRBD2 NA 18 TRBV4-3
TGTGCCAGCAGCACTGCACAGGGATCGGGGGGCTACACCTTC CASSTAQGSGGYTF TRBJ1-2 NA NA 14 TRBV7-9
TGTGCGTGCAAGGATAGCGGGGGGTCGAGCACAGATACGCAGTATTTT CACKDSGGSSTDTQYF TRBJ2-3 TRBD2 NA 16 TRBV10-3
TGTGCCAGCAGCCGGGGGGGCTCGGAGACCCAGTACTTC CASSRGGSETQYF TRBJ2-5 TRBD2 NA 13 TRBV7-9
TGTGCCAGCAGCTTTGGCGGGGAGAACATCGGGGAGCTGTTTTTT CASSFGGENIGELFF TRBJ2-2 NA NA 15 TRBV7-3
TGTGCCAGCAGCCAAGATCGGATTTCGGGGATCACGGGAATTGGGGCCAACGTCCTGACTTTC CASSQDRISGITGIGANVLTF TRBJ2-6 NA NA 21 TRBV14
TGTGCCACCAGCGTAGAGACACAGGGATCCGGAAAACTGTTTTTT CATSVETQGSGKLFF TRBJ1-4 NA NA 15 TRBV15
TGTGCCAGCAGGGCAGGGGGCCGGGTCCCATACGAGCAGTACTTC CASRAGGRVPYEQYF TRBJ2-7 TRBD1 few 15 TRBV27
TGTGCCAGCAGCCAAGGGGGCGGTGAAGCTTTCTTT CASSQGGGEAFF TRBJ1-1 NA NA 12 TRBV4-2
TGCGCCAGCAGAGACCAGGGGGCATCTGAAGCTTTCTTT CASRDQGASEAFF TRBJ1-1 TRBD1 NA 13 TRBV5-1
TGTGCCAGCAGCTTGGACAGGGGGGCTGGTGGCTACACCTTC CASSLDRGAGGYTF TRBJ1-2 TRBD1 NA 14 TRBV5-4
TGTGCCAGCAGGGGGGACAAAGCTAGGCACAATGAGCAGTTCTTC CASRGDKARHNEQFF TRBJ2-1 NA once 15 TRBV6-5
TGTGCCAGCTCGGGGGACAGAAACTATGGCTACACCTTC CASSGDRNYGYTF TRBJ1-2 TRBD1 NA 13 TRBV18
TGTGCCAGGATGCTCGGTGGGCGGACAGAACTTTCTGGCTACACCTTC CARMLGGRTELSGYTF TRBJ1-2 NA NA 16 TRBV21-1
TGTGCCAGCAGCTTAACCGGGGTCAACTACGAGCAGTACTTC CASSLTGVNYEQYF TRBJ2-7 NA NA 14 TRBV11-2
TGCGCCAGCAGCCGCAGGGGGCAGTTTGAAGCTTTCTTT CASSRRGQFEAFF TRBJ1-1 TRBD1 NA 13 TRBV5-1
TGTGCCAGCTCAACTGACAGGGAGGACTATGGCTACACCTTC CASSTDREDYGYTF TRBJ1-2 TRBD1 NA 14 TRBV18
TGTGCCAGCAGTTCACCAGGGGCGAACACTGAAGCTTTCTTT CASSSPGANTEAFF TRBJ1-1 NA NA 14 TRBV6-5
TGTGCCAGCAGGGCTTCAGGGGGCGGGTACGAGCAGTACTTC CASRASGGGYEQYF TRBJ2-7 TRBD1 NA 14 TRBV25-1
TGTGCCAGCAGCGCCCCGGGTGTAGGTAACTATGGCTACACCTTC CASSAPGVGNYGYTF TRBJ1-2 NA NA 15 TRBV5-4